The 32 T cell receptor beta chains below were found in one sample sequenced in a study of blood T cells in healthy people across ages. For the second PCR, which ran for roughly 7 to 11 cycles, a sample-barcoded 5' primer and a J-beta primer mix were used. TCRdb reanalysed the 5' RACE reads using MiXCR and keeps one entry per CDR3 protein. The table has 850,000 to 1,300,000 distinct CDR3 sequences, 35% to 55% seen once. Sequenced sample: blood. The receptors were sampled from a woman aged 55-70 years in good health.

The genes are TRBV7-2 and TRBJ2-7, with TRBD1 identical over 9 bases. V shed 5 bases and J 1 base; nucleotides not matched to a gene: 6. The germline gives CDR1 SGHTA, CDR2 FQGNSA. The CDR3 is 15 residues long. This CDR3 is CASSVRDRASYEQYF. Here the CDR3 DNA reads TGTGCCAGCAGCGTCCGGGACAGGGCTTCCTACGAGCAGTACTTC.

The J gene is TRBJ2-7, the V gene TRBV11-2; D may be TRBD1 or TRBD2 (5 bases each). The CDR3 totals 15 residues. Germline V lookup: CDR1 SGHAT, CDR2 FQNNGV. Trimming left V 5 bases short and J 4 bases short, with 18 bases between. The CDR3 DNA is TGTGCCAGCAGCCCCTGGGTGTCTGGGGGATACGAGCAGTACTTC. As protein: CASSPWVSGGYEQYF.

The chain is built from TRBV5-1 and TRBJ2-3; D gene uncertain. CDR3 length equals 14 residues. Germline V gives CDR1 SGHRS, CDR2 YFSETQ. Between the trimmed V and J ends, which lost 5 bases and 2 bases, there was a span of 12 bases. In DNA form, the CDR3 reads TGCGCCAGCAGAAGAGACGGTTCCACAGATACGCAGTATTTT. Protein sequence: CASRRDGSTDTQYF. The whole variable domain, remainder taken from reference TRBV5-1 and TRBJ2-3, is KAGVTQTPRYLIKTRGQQVTLSCSPISGHRSVSWYQQTPGQGLQFLFEYFSETQRNKGNFPGRFSGRQFSNSRSEMNVSTLELGDSALYLCASRRDGSTDTQYFGPGTRLTVL.

This chain joins TRBV30 and TRBJ1-4; TRBD1 is a possible D gene (5 bases). The germline CDR1 and CDR2 sequences are GTSNPN and SVGIG (reference sequence). With 4 bases removed from V and 0 bases from J, the gap between germline ends came to 12 bases. CDR3 length: 15 residues. Here the CDR3 reads CAWTLGVATNEKLFF. CDR3 nucleotide sequence: TGTGCCTGGACTCTAGGGGTTGCAACTAATGAAAAACTGTTTTTT.

This clonotype has only one observation. The chain recombines TRBV27 with TRBJ1-5; TRBD1 matches at 9 bases. This CDR3 is built from 19 residues. Germline CDR1 reads MNHEY; CDR2 reads SMNVEV (reference sequence). V lost 7 bases and J lost 9; bases outside the gene matches: 25. CDR3 nucleotide sequence: TGTGCCAGCACCCTACTGATATCCGGACAGGGGCCTCCTTTATTGCCCCAGCATTTT. It translates to CASTLLISGQGPPLLPQHF.

The rearrangement links TRBV6-5 to TRBJ1-2; TRBD1 matches 7 bases. Losses at the gene ends were 9 bases for V and 12 bases for J; bases not matched to a gene: 13. The CDR3 is made up of 12 amino acids. Looked up from germline, CDR1 is MNHEY and CDR2 is SVGAGI. In nucleotides, the CDR3 is TGTGCCAGTCTTAACCCAGGGGGAACGCACACCTTC. Translation gives CASLNPGGTHTF.

This rearrangement joins TRBV7-9 to TRBJ2-1; 8 bases align to TRBD2. Germline-derived CDR1 and CDR2 are SEHNR and FQNEAQ (reference sequence). J gave up 0 bases and V 4 bases, and 8 bases lay outside the gene matches. The CDR3 sequence is 17 residues long. CDR3 coding DNA: TGTGCCAGCAGCTCATCAGGCGGGAGGTACTCCTACAATGAGCAGTTCTTC. This gives the protein CASSSSGGRYSYNEQFF.

This clonotype was seen at least ten times. This sequence joins TRBV5-5 and TRBJ2-3; no clear D. CDR3 length equals 15 residues. Germline V gene lookup returns CDR1 SGHKS and CDR2 YYEKEE (reference sequence). With 0 bases removed from V and 2 bases from J, the gap between germline ends came to 10 bases. The CDR3 nucleotides read TGTGCCAGCAGCTTGGTTACCCTAAACACAGATACGCAGTATTTT. As protein: CASSLVTLNTDTQYF.

V usage is TRBV7-9 and J usage is TRBJ2-1, with TRBD1 as a possible D gene (5 bases). CDR1 is SEHNR, CDR2 FQNEAQ, per germline (reference sequence). The CDR3 loop spans 15 amino acids. V was shortened by 4 bases and J by 4 bases, with 14 bases between the two germline ends. CDR3 residues: CASSSEVGPYNEQFF. CDR3 in DNA: TGTGCCAGCAGCTCCGAGGTGGGGCCTTACAATGAGCAGTTCTTC.

The gene calls are TRBV19 and TRBJ1-1, with D tentatively TRBD1 (6 bases). The CDR3 spans 14 residues. CDR1 and CDR2 from the germline V gene are LNHDA and SQIVND (reference sequence). Trimming stripped 8 bases from V and 4 bases from J, with 17 bases between. CDR3 DNA: TGTGCCAGTGCCTTTGGGGGGCTGAGCACTGAAGCTTTCTTT. Amino acids: CASAFGGLSTEAFF.

This clonotype was observed a handful of times. The rearrangement joins TRBV20-1 to TRBJ1-1, with D unresolved. Trimming took off 5 bases at V and 4 bases at J, with 23 bases between the two ends. Germline V gives CDR1 DFQATT, CDR2 SNEGSKA (reference sequence). The CDR3 runs to 16 residues. CDR3 loop: CSARLGMDGGPTEAFF. As DNA, the CDR3 is TGCAGTGCTCGTCTCGGGATGGACGGAGGACCCACTGAAGCTTTCTTT.

The rearrangement links TRBV24-1 to TRBJ2-7; D possibly corresponds to TRBD1 (5 bases). Germline loops: CDR1 KGHDR, CDR2 SFDVKD. V lost 3 bases to trimming and J lost 7 bases, with 15 bases between them. The CDR3 consists of 14 residues. This chain's CDR3 is CATSDNDRYNEQYF. The CDR3 DNA sequence: TGTGCCACCAGTGATAATGACAGATACAATGAGCAGTACTTC.

A note on this clonotype: The junction and the germline gene differ at one end; a read error may be behind it. This chain joins TRBV6-1 and TRBJ1-3; TRBD1 agrees at 7 bases. The germline V gene encodes CDR1 MNHNS and CDR2 SASEGT. There are 15 residues in the CDR3. The CDR3 spells CVSSRTGSSGNTIYF. The CDR3 DNA reads as TGTGTCAGCAGTAGGACAGGAAGCTCTGGAAACACCATATATTTT.

Worth noting for this clonotype: Germline is not matched at one junction end, which may reflect a read error. This chain links TRBV29-1 with TRBJ2-6; D might be TRBD1 (5 bases). CDR1 and CDR2 from the germline V gene are SQVTM and ANQGSEA. The CDR3 has 14 residues. This CDR3 reads CSVSEKPGAYVLTF. The CDR3 nucleotides are TGCAGCGTTTCCGAAAAACCTGGGGCCTACGTCCTGACTTTC. The whole variable domain, filled in from reference TRBV29-1 and TRBJ2-6, reads SAVISQKPSRDICQRGTSLTIQCQVDSQVTMMFWYRQQPGQSLTLIATANQGSEATYESGFVIDKFPISRPNLTFSTLTVSNMSPEDSSIYLCSVSEKPGAYVLTFGAGSRLTVL.

The genes are TRBV3-1 and TRBJ2-7; D is uncertain. The J call could be wrong; TRBJ2-4 is a better fit for the DNA end. This CDR3 is built from 15 residues. Germline CDR1 reads LGHDT; CDR2 reads YNNKEL (reference sequence). CDR3 nucleotides: TGTGCCAGCAGCCGCGCGGTTCCCTCCAAAAACATTCAGTACTTC. Its protein product is CASSRAVPSKNIQYF.

This rearrangement joins TRBV20-1 to TRBJ2-7; D call uncertain. The CDR3 is 15 amino acids. Trimming pared 4 bases from V and 0 bases from J, leaving 16 bases between. Germline CDR1 and CDR2: DFQATT and SNEGSKA (reference sequence). The CDR3 DNA sequence: TGCAGTGCTACCATCTTAGGGAAGAGCTCCTACGAGCAGTACTTC. Its protein product is CSATILGKSSYEQYF.

This clonotype has a handful of counts. The rearrangement uses TRBV11-2 and TRBJ2-3; possibly TRBD1 or TRBD2 for D (7 bases each). Trimming removed 8 bases from V and 0 bases from J, with 12 bases in between. CDR1 is SGHAT and CDR2 is FQNNGV in the germline V gene. The CDR3 has 14 amino acids. CDR3 sequence: CASLGGGSTDTQYF. In nucleotides, the CDR3 is TGTGCCAGCCTGGGAGGGGGCAGCACAGATACGCAGTATTTT.

Comments on this clonotype: A much larger clone lies one base from this, so it may be a read error. V and J are TRBV20-1 and TRBJ2-5, with 12 bases matching TRBD2. V trimming: 1 base; J trimming: 11 bases; junction bases outside the gene matches: 8. The CDR3 spans 14 residues. Germline V lookup: CDR1 DFQATT, CDR2 SNEGSKA (reference sequence). DNA of the CDR3: TGCAGTGCTAGAGGGACTAGCGGGATTCTTGAGCAGTACTTC. This gives the protein CSARGTSGILEQYF.

This chain links TRBV6-5 with TRBJ2-1; no clear D. The germline V and J ends were trimmed by 5 bases and 10 bases, with 15 bases remaining between them. Germline CDR1 and CDR2: MNHEY and SVGAGI. This CDR3 region has 13 residues. The CDR3 coding sequence is TGTGCCAGCAGTCTCCGAAGCCTTAGAGAGCAGTTCTTC. It codes for CASSLRSLREQFF.

This chain links TRBV27 with TRBJ1-1; no reliable D call. The V gene's germline CDR1 is MNHEY and CDR2 SMNVEV (reference sequence). The CDR3 is 11 amino acids. The germline V and J ends were trimmed by 8 bases and 7 bases, with 11 bases remaining between them. CDR3 loop: CASLGRVEAFF. The CDR3 bases are TGTGCCAGCCTCGGGAGGGTTGAAGCTTTCTTT.

This clonotype was observed a handful of times. The genes are TRBV20-1 and TRBJ2-1, with D perhaps TRBD2 (6 bases). Trimming removed 1 base at V and 4 bases at J, with 20 bases between. Germline CDR1 reads DFQATT; CDR2 reads SNEGSKA (reference sequence). The CDR3 contains 17 residues. The CDR3 is CSARVFGGTDTYNEQFF. The CDR3 DNA follows: TGCAGTGCTAGAGTATTTGGGGGGACGGACACTTACAATGAGCAGTTCTTC.

This sequence joins TRBV9 and TRBJ2-6; the D gene could be TRBD1 or TRBD2 (6 bases each). V was clipped by 0 bases and J by 0 bases, with 7 bases between them. From germline, CDR1 is SGDLS and CDR2 YYNGEE. The CDR3 has 16 amino acids. The CDR3 nucleotides read TGTGCCAGCAGCGTAGAGGGGGGCTCTGGGGCCAACGTCCTGACTTTC. This translates into CASSVEGGSGANVLTF.

The genes are TRBV2 and TRBJ2-5; 7 bases are shared with TRBD2. This CDR3 is built from 14 residues. Germline CDR1 reads SNHLY; CDR2 reads FYNNEI. With 7 bases clipped from V and 5 bases from J, the junction kept 10 bases outside the gene matches. The CDR3 reads CASTLPGGGETQYF. The CDR3 DNA is TGTGCCAGCACCCTACCGGGAGGTGGGGAGACCCAGTACTTC.

The chain recombines TRBV19 with TRBJ2-5; D is undetermined. The end of the DNA aligns better with TRBJ2-7, so the J call may be wrong. The CDR3 is made up of 15 amino acids. The germline V gene encodes CDR1 LNHDA and CDR2 SQIVND (reference sequence). The CDR3 nucleotides read TGTGCCAGTAGTCCAGGTAGTCGTCATCTCTACGAGCAGTACTTC. Its protein is CASSPGSRHLYEQYF.

The CDR3 loop reads CASSEITTGELFF. The DNA of the CDR3 is TGTGCCAGCAGTGAAATTACCACCGGGGAGCTGTTTTTT. The chain combines TRBV2 with TRBJ2-2; no definite D call. Germline loops: CDR1 SNHLY, CDR2 FYNNEI. The CDR3 has 13 amino acids. Trimming removed 2 bases at V and 4 bases at J, with 5 bases between.

The table lists this clonotype with a few counts. The CDR3 loop reads CASSFGLAGVDEQFF. CDR3 DNA: TGTGCCAGCAGCTTTGGACTAGCGGGAGTCGATGAGCAGTTCTTC. The V gene is TRBV7-9, the J gene TRBJ2-1, with 13 positions matching TRBD2. V was clipped by 3 bases and J by 8 bases; unmatched bases: 4. CDR1 and CDR2 (germline): SEHNR, FQNEAQ (reference sequence). The CDR3 consists of 15 residues. Full variable domain (missing parts from reference TRBV7-9 and TRBJ2-1): DTGVSQNPRHKITKRGQNVTFRCDPISEHNRLYWYRQTLGQGPEFLTYFQNEAQLEKSRLLSDRFSAERPKGSFSTLEIQRTEQGDSAMYLCASSFGLAGVDEQFFGPGTRLTVL.

The table lists this clonotype with a count of one. This chain joins TRBV27 and TRBJ1-4, with TRBD1 as a possible D gene (5 bases). Germline values: CDR1 MNHEY, CDR2 SMNVEV (reference sequence). The V gene lost 1 base and the J gene lost 8 bases, with 17 bases spanning the gap. The CDR3 contains 16 residues. For the CDR3, the DNA is TGTGCCAGCAGTTTATTAGGGACCTCTATAGGAGAAAAACTGTTTTTT. This codes for CASSLLGTSIGEKLFF.

This clonotype was found once. V and J are TRBV30 and TRBJ2-7, with D possibly TRBD2 on 6 matching bases. Between the trimmed V and J ends, which lost 1 base and 2 bases, there was a span of 15 bases. Germline V gene sequence: CDR1 GTSNPN, CDR2 SVGIG (reference sequence). This CDR3 region has 15 residues. The CDR3 is CAWSGVRGIPYEQYF. Here the CDR3 DNA reads TGTGCCTGGAGTGGGGTGCGGGGTATACCCTACGAGCAGTACTTC.

This clonotype appeared once. The V gene is TRBV5-1, the J gene TRBJ1-4; 7 bases map to TRBD1. Trimming removed 0 bases from V and 4 bases from J; junction bases left unmatched: 9. The CDR3 has 17 amino acids. The germline V gene has CDR1 SGHRS and CDR2 YFSETQ. The CDR3 region has the DNA TGCGCCAGCAGCTTGGGGGCAGGGGGACGAATTAATGAAAAACTGTTTTTT. The encoded protein is CASSLGAGGRINEKLFF.

The rearrangement uses TRBV10-3 and TRBJ2-5, with unresolved D. Deletions cut 0 bases from V and 0 bases from J, with 14 bases between. CDR1 is ENHRY and CDR2 is SYGVKD in the germline V gene. The CDR3 loop spans 17 amino acids. In nucleotides, the CDR3 is TGTGCCATCAGTGAGTCCCGCCTCCTTAGGGACCAAGAGACCCAGTACTTC. It codes for CAISESRLLRDQETQYF.

The chain links TRBV29-1 to TRBJ2-2; TRBD1 matches 7 bases. Germline CDR1 is SQVTM and CDR2 is ANQGSEA. V dropped 2 bases and J dropped 4; count of bases not matched to a gene: 7. CDR3 length: 15 residues. The CDR3 coding sequence is TGCAGCGTTGAATATGGGTCAGGGGGCACCGGGGAGCTGTTTTTT. As protein: CSVEYGSGGTGELFF.

J is TRBJ2-3 and V is TRBV6-5, with D tentatively TRBD1 or TRBD2 (5 bases each). The CDR3 length is 14 residues. From germline, CDR1 is MNHEY and CDR2 SVGAGI. The ends were cut back, 5 bases at V and 7 bases at J, with 16 bases in the middle. CDR3 in DNA: TGTGCCAGCAGTATTTCCTGGGGGTCGAATACGCAGTATTTT. Its translation: CASSISWGSNTQYF.